The 20 T cell receptor beta chains in this list originate from one sample, sequenced in a study of T cells after yellow fever vaccination. TCRdb ran MiXCR on the 5' RACE reads and lists one entry per CDR3 protein. The sample comprises around 320,000 distinct CDR3 sequences, approximately 4.5% of which are singletons, and 15% to 20% rests with the top ten. The sequences come from PBMCs, collected 15 days after the yellow fever booster vaccination. The receptor set was obtained from a man between 18 and 35 years old who received the YFV17D yellow fever vaccine.

The rearrangement uses TRBV15 and TRBJ1-6; possible D gene TRBD1, 5 bases. The CDR3 has 13 residues. CDR1 is LNHNV, CDR2 YYDKDF, per germline (reference sequence). V lost 8 bases and J lost 6, with 11 bases in between. The CDR3 DNA reads as TGTGCCACCCGGTCACAGGTTAATTCACCCCTCCACTTT. It translates to CATRSQVNSPLHF. The whole variable domain, remainder taken from reference TRBV15 and TRBJ1-6, is DAMVIQNPRYQVTQFGKPVTLSCSQTLNHNVMYWYQQKSSQAPKLLFHYYDKDFNNEADTPDNFQSRRPNTSFCFLDIRSPGLGDTAMYLCATRSQVNSPLHFGNGTRLTVT.

This rearrangement joins TRBV18 to TRBJ2-5; the D gene is possibly TRBD1 (6 bases). The CDR3 is 15 residues long. The germline CDR1 and CDR2 sequences are KGHSH and LQKENI. Trimming pared 3 bases from V and 5 bases from J, leaving 16 bases between. CDR3 in DNA: TGTGCCAGCTCACCTAGTTCACAGGGTGGCGAGACCCAGTACTTC. This codes for CASSPSSQGGETQYF.

The chain couples TRBV9 to TRBJ1-2; no clear D. V gave up 2 bases and J gave up 2 bases, with 13 bases separating them. The CDR3 loop spans 15 amino acids. Germline lookup yields CDR1 SGDLS and CDR2 YYNGEE. CDR3 nucleotides: TGTGCCAGCAGCGTTAGCCCGGACGGAAACTATGGCTACACCTTC. It translates to CASSVSPDGNYGYTF.

This clonotype turned up a few times. The chain combines TRBV11-2 with TRBJ1-3, with unresolved D. In germline, CDR1 is SGHAT, CDR2 FQNNGV. This CDR3 is built from 14 residues. Trimming cost V 5 bases and J 1 base, with 9 bases left between them. The CDR3 loop reads CASSIARSGNTIYF. As DNA, the CDR3 is TGTGCCAGCAGCATAGCCAGATCTGGAAACACCATATATTTT.

This clonotype appeared many times. CDR3 nucleotides: TGTGCCAGCAGCCCCTGGGGTACCGGACTAGCGAGGTATACGCAGTATTTT. Its translation: CASSPWGTGLARYTQYF. V usage is TRBV12-3 or TRBV12-4 and J usage is TRBJ2-3; 9 nucleotides line up with TRBD2. The trim removed 6 bases at V and 7 bases at J, leaving 17 bases unmatched. This CDR3 has 17 residues.

There are many counts of this clonotype. This chain uses TRBV4-2 with TRBJ1-1, with D unclear. Per germline, CDR1 LGHNA and CDR2 YNFKEQ. V was pared by 1 base and J by 1 base, with 10 bases between. This CDR3 contains 15 residues. CDR3 sequence (DNA): TGTGCCAGCAGCCAAGTCCGGCAGAGGAACACTGAAGCTTTCTTT. This gives the protein CASSQVRQRNTEAFF.

This clonotype was picked up a small number of times. J is TRBJ2-3 and V is TRBV18; D perhaps matches TRBD2 (5 bases). This CDR3 spans 15 amino acids. Germline CDR1 and CDR2: KGHSH and LQKENI. Trimming took 6 bases from V and 1 from J, leaving 14 bases between them. The CDR3 reads CASSPSWRGTDTQYF. The CDR3 DNA reads TGTGCCAGCTCCCCTAGTTGGCGGGGCACAGATACGCAGTATTTT.

The chain joins TRBV5-5 to TRBJ2-3, with 7 bases that match TRBD2. Trimming took 2 bases from V and 2 from J; bases not matched to a gene: 5. Per the germline V gene, CDR1 is SGHKS and CDR2 is YYEKEE (reference sequence). The length of the CDR3 is 15 residues. CDR3 coding DNA: TGTGCCAGCAGCTTCTACGGGGGGATCACAGATACGCAGTATTTT. This gives the protein CASSFYGGITDTQYF.

This clonotype was seen at least ten times. The V gene is TRBV4-3, the J gene TRBJ1-1, with unresolved D. CDR3 length: 14 residues. Trimming removed 1 base from V and 4 bases from J, with 10 bases in between. Germline-derived CDR1 and CDR2 are LGHNA and YSLEER. The CDR3 reads CASSQGAVSTEAFF. The DNA of the CDR3 is TGCGCCAGCAGCCAAGGGGCGGTGAGCACTGAAGCTTTCTTT.

This clonotype has ten or more counts. This chain connects TRBV29-1 to TRBJ2-1; 11 bases line up with TRBD1. J lost 7 bases, V lost 7 bases, and 6 bases had no gene match. CDR1 and CDR2 (germline): SQVTM, ANQGSEA. The CDR3 extends over 13 amino acids. CDR3 sequence: CSAGQGALNEQFF. DNA for the CDR3: TGCAGCGCAGGACAGGGGGCCTTGAATGAGCAGTTCTTC.

This clonotype was seen more than once but under ten times. V usage is TRBV7-2 and J usage is TRBJ1-1; D remains unclear. Germline V gene data show CDR1 as SGHTA and CDR2 as FQGNSA. Trimming shortened V by 4 bases and J by 9 bases, and 12 bases separated the two germline ends. The CDR3 covers 12 residues. CDR3 nucleotides: TGTGCCAGCAGCTCGAGTTTCCGGCAAGCTTTCTTT. Translated: CASSSSFRQAFF. Based on the CDR3 plus reference TRBV7-2 and TRBJ1-1, the full variable domain is GAGVSQSPSNKVTEKGKDVELRCDPISGHTALYWYRQSLGQGLEFLIYFQGNSAPDKSGLPSDRFSAERTGGSVSTLTIQRTQQEDSAVYLCASSSSFRQAFFGQGTRLTVV.

This clonotype was counted ten times or more. This sequence joins TRBV4-2 and TRBJ2-4, with 8 bases fitting TRBD2. Germline loops: CDR1 LGHNA, CDR2 YNFKEQ. The CDR3 sequence is 17 residues long. The ends lost 2 bases at V and 2 bases at J; junction bases unmatched: 8. The CDR3 here is CASSQKSGGGTKNIQYF. The CDR3 bases are TGTGCCAGCAGCCAAAAAAGCGGGGGCGGGACCAAAAACATTCAGTACTTC.

This clonotype has at least ten counts. The chain uses TRBV7-2 and TRBJ2-1; either TRBD1 or TRBD2 may supply D (6 bases each). This CDR3 is built from 18 residues. Per germline, CDR1 SGHTA and CDR2 FQGNSA. Between the trimmed V and J ends, which lost 5 bases and 0 bases, there was a span of 20 bases. The CDR3 DNA reads TGTGCCAGCAGCCTCGGGGGCCTTATTAGGAGCTCCTACAATGAGCAGTTCTTC. Protein: CASSLGGLIRSSYNEQFF.

This clonotype was observed at least ten times. V usage is TRBV11-2 and J usage is TRBJ2-3; 8 bases are a match to TRBD2. CDR3 size: 18 residues. Trimming took 0 bases from V and 4 from J; bases not matched to a gene: 12. Per the germline V gene, CDR1 is SGHAT and CDR2 is FQNNGV. The DNA for the CDR3 is TGTGCCAGCAGCTTAGAGCCCGGGGGGGCCGCAAGATCAGATACGCAGTATTTT. It encodes CASSLEPGGAARSDTQYF.

In its sample, this clonotype was seen a few times. The chain has TRBV15 and TRBJ1-1; maybe TRBD1 (5 bases). Trimming stripped 5 bases from V and 1 base from J, with 11 bases between. Germline CDR1 reads LNHNV; CDR2 reads YYDKDF (reference sequence). The length of the CDR3 is 14 residues. The CDR3 loop is CATSQGLPNTEAFF. Written as DNA, the CDR3 is TGTGCCACCAGCCAGGGACTCCCGAACACTGAAGCTTTCTTT.

This clonotype was counted at least ten times. CDR3 coding DNA: TGTGCCAGCAGCTTTGCAGGGGGAGACAATGAGCAGTTCTTC. Its translation: CASSFAGGDNEQFF. V is TRBV7-3 and J is TRBJ2-1, with TRBD1 identical over 7 bases. CDR3 length: 14 amino acids. The V gene's germline CDR1 is SGHTA and CDR2 FQGTGA. Trimming cost V 3 bases and J 5 bases; bases outside gene matches: 4.

A few counts support this clonotype. The chain joins TRBV7-2 to TRBJ2-5; D might be TRBD2 (5 bases). CDR3 length: 14 amino acids. Trimming stripped 3 bases from V and 5 bases from J, with 13 bases between. Germline V gives CDR1 SGHTA, CDR2 FQGNSA. DNA of the CDR3: TGTGCCAGCAGCTTCTCGACTAAATCGGAGACCCAGTACTTC. Protein sequence: CASSFSTKSETQYF.

This clonotype has a handful of counts. This rearrangement joins TRBV7-3 to TRBJ2-7; 10 bases line up with TRBD2. Germline V gene data show CDR1 as SGHTA and CDR2 as FQGTGA. V dropped 0 bases and J dropped 3; count of bases not matched to a gene: 2. The CDR3 sequence is 15 residues long. CDR3 DNA: TGTGCCAGCAGCTTAACTAGCGGGGGGAACTACGAGCAGTACTTC. Its protein product is CASSLTSGGNYEQYF.

This clonotype was recorded a few times. This chain connects TRBV3-1 to TRBJ2-7, with 7 bases aligning to TRBD2. The CDR3 extends over 14 amino acids. J was trimmed by 3 bases and V by 4 bases; bases with no gene match: 6. In germline, CDR1 is LGHDT, CDR2 YNNKEL (reference sequence). The CDR3 here is CASSPRAGVYEQYF. The CDR3 nucleotides are TGTGCCAGCAGCCCCCGGGCGGGGGTCTACGAGCAGTACTTC.

This clonotype was detected a few times. The gene calls are TRBV27 and TRBJ1-1; weak D call: TRBD1 (5 bases). Trimming took 6 bases from V and 1 from J, leaving 15 bases between them. Germline CDR1 and CDR2: MNHEY and SMNVEV (reference sequence). CDR3 length: 15 residues. CDR3 DNA: TGTGCCAGCAGCTACCTGGGACCGACGAACACTGAAGCTTTCTTT. It encodes CASSYLGPTNTEAFF.